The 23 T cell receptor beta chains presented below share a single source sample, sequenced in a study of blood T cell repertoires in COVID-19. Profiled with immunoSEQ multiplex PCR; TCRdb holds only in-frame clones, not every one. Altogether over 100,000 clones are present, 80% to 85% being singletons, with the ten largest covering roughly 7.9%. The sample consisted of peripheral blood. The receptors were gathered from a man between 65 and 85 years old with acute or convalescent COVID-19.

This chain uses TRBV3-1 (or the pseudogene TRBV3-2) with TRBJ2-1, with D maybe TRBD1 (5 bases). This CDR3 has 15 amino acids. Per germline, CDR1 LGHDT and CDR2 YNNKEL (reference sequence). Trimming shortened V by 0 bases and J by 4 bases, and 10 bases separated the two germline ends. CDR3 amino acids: CASSQDGGAYNEQFF. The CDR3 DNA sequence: TGTGCCAGCAGCCAAGACGGTGGGGCTTACAATGAGCAGTTCTTC.

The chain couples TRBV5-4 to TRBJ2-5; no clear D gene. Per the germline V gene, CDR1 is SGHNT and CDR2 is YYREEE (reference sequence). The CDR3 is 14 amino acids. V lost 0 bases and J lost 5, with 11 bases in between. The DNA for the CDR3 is TGTGCCAGCAGCTTGGCTGGCGGTGGGGAGACCCAGTACTTC. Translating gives CASSLAGGGETQYF.

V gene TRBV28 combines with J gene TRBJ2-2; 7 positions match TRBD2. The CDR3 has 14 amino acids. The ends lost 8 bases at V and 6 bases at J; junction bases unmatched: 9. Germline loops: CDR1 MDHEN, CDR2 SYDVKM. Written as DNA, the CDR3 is TGTGCCAGCTTTCGGGGGGTCCTCTCCGGGGAGCTGTTTTTT. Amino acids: CASFRGVLSGELFF.

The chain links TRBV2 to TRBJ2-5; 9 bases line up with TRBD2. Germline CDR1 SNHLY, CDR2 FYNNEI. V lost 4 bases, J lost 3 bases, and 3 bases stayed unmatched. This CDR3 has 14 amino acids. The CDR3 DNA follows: TGTGCCAGCAGTGTGGAGCGGGAGGAAGAGACCCAGTACTTC. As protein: CASSVEREEETQYF.

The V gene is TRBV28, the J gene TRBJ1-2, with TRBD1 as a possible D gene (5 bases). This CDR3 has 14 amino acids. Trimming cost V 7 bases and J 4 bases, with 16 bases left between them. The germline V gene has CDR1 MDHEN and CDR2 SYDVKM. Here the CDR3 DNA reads TGTGCCAGCACTTCTCGCGGGACTTCCTATGGCTACACCTTC. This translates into CASTSRGTSYGYTF.

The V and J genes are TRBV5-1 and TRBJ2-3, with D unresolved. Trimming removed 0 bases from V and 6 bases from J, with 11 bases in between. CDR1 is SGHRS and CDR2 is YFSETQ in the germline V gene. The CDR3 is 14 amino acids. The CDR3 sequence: CASSLGSDQDTQYF. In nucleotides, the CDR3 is TGCGCCAGCAGCTTGGGGTCAGATCAGGATACGCAGTATTTT.

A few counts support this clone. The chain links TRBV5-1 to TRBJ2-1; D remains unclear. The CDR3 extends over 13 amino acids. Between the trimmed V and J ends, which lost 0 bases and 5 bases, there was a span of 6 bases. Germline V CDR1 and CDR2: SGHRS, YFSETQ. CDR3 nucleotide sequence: TGCGCCAGCAGCTTGGGTAGAAACAATGAGCAGTTCTTC. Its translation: CASSLGRNNEQFF. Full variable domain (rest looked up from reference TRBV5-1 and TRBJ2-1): KAGVTQTPRYLIKTRGQQVTLSCSPISGHRSVSWYQQTPGQGLQFLFEYFSETQRNKGNFPGRFSGRQFSNSRSEMNVSTLELGDSALYLCASSLGRNNEQFFGPGTRLTVL.

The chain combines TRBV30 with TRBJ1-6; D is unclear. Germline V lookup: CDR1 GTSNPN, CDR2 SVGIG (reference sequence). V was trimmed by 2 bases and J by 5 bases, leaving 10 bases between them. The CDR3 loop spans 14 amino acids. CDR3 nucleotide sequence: TGTGCCTGGAGTCCCGGAACTAATAATTCACCCCTCCACTTT. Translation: CAWSPGTNNSPLHF.

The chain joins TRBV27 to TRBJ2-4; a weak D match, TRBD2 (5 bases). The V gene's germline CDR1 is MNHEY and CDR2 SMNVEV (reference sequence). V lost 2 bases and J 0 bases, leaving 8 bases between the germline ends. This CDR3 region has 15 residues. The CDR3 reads CASSLIGVAKNIQYF. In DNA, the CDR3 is TGTGCCAGCAGTTTAATCGGGGTAGCCAAAAACATTCAGTACTTC.

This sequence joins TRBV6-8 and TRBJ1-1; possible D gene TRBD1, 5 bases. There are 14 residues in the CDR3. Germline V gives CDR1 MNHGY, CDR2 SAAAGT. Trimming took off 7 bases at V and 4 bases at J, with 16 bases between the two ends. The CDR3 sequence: CASKRLGRGTEAFF. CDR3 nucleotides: TGTGCCAGCAAACGCCTCGGGAGGGGCACTGAAGCTTTCTTT.

DNA of the CDR3: TGTGCCAGCAGCTCCCTAGCGGGGGGGACCACAGATACGCAGTATTTT. Its protein is CASSSLAGGTTDTQYF. The chain uses TRBV7-2 and TRBJ2-3; TRBD2 agrees at 12 bases. Trimming cost V 4 bases and J 2 bases; bases outside gene matches: 4. Germline V lookup: CDR1 SGHTA, CDR2 FQGNSA. This CDR3 region has 16 residues.

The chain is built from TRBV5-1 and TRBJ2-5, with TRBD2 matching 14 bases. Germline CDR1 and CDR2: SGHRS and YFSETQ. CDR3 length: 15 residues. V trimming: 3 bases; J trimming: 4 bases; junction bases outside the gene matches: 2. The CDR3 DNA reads TGCGCCAGCAGCTCCGGGACTAGCGGGAGAGAGACCCAGTACTTC. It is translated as CASSSGTSGRETQYF.

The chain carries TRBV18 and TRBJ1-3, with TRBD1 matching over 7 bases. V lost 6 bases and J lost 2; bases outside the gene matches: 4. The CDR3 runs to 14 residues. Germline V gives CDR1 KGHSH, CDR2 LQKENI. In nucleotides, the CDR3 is TGTGCCAGCTCCCTTCAGGGGGCTGGAAACACCATATATTTT. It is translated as CASSLQGAGNTIYF.

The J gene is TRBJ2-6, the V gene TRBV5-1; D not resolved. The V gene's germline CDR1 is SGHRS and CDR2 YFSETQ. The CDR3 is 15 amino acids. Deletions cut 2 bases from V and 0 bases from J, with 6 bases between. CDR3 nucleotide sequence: TGCGCCAGCAGCTTAACTACCTCTGGGGCCAACGTCCTGACTTTC. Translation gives CASSLTTSGANVLTF. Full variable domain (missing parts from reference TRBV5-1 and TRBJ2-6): KAGVTQTPRYLIKTRGQQVTLSCSPISGHRSVSWYQQTPGQGLQFLFEYFSETQRNKGNFPGRFSGRQFSNSRSEMNVSTLELGDSALYLCASSLTTSGANVLTFGAGSRLTVL.

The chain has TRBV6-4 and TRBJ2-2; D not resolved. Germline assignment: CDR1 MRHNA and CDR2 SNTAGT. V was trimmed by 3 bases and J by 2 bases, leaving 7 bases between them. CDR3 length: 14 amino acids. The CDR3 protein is CASSEQLNTGELFF. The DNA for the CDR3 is TGTGCCAGCAGTGAACAGCTCAACACCGGGGAGCTGTTTTTT.

For the CDR3, the DNA is TGTGCCAGCAGTGAGACCGGGACTAGCGGAGATACGCAGTATTTT. Translating gives CASSETGTSGDTQYF. The chain combines TRBV6-4 with TRBJ2-3, with 11 bases lining up with TRBD2. This CDR3 comprises 15 residues. The ends lost 3 bases at V and 5 bases at J; junction bases unmatched: 4. The germline V gene encodes CDR1 MRHNA and CDR2 SNTAGT.

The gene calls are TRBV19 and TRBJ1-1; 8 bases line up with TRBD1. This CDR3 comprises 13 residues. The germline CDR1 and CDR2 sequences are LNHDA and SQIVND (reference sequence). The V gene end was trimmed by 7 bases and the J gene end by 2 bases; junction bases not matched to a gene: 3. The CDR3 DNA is TGTGCCAGTACGGACAGGGCTAACACTGAAGCTTTCTTT. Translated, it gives CASTDRANTEAFF. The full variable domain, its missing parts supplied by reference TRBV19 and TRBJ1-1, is DGGITQSPKYLFRKEGQNVTLSCEQNLNHDAMYWYRQDPGQGLRLIYYSQIVNDFQKGDIAEGYSVSREKKESFPLTVTSAQKNPTAFYLCASTDRANTEAFFGQGTRLTVV.

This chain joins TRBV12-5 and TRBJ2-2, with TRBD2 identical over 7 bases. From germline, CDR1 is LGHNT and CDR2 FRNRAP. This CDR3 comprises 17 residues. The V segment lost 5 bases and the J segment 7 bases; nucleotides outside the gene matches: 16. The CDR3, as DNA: TGTGCTAGTGGTACGATAGCGGGTGGAGGAGAGGTCGGGGAGCTGTTTTTT. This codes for CASGTIAGGGEVGELFF. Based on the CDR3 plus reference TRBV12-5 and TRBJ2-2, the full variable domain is DARVTQTPRHKVTEMGQEVTMRCQPILGHNTVFWYRQTMMQGLELLAYFRNRAPLDDSGMPKDRFSAEMPDATLATLKIQPSEPRDSAVYFCASGTIAGGGEVGELFFGEGSRLTVL.

The CDR3 DNA sequence: TGTGCCAGCAGAATCGGACAGGAGAACTATGGCTACACCTTC. Translation gives CASRIGQENYGYTF. J is TRBJ1-2 and V is TRBV6-5; 7 bases align to TRBD1. The length of the CDR3 is 14 residues. With V trimmed by 6 bases and J by 2 bases, 6 bases remained unmatched. The germline gives CDR1 MNHEY, CDR2 SVGAGI.

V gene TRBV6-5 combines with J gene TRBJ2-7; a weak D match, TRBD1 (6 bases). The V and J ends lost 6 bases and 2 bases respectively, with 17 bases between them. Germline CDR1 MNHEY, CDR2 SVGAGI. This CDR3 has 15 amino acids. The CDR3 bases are TGTGCCAGCAGCCCCATGGGGGCTGGTACCTACGAGCAGTACTTC. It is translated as CASSPMGAGTYEQYF.

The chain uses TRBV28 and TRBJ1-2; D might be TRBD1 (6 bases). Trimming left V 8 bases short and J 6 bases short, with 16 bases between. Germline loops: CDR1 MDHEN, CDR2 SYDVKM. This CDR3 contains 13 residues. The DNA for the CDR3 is TGTGCCAGCCAAATGGCAGGGGCGCATGGCTACACCTTC. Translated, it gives CASQMAGAHGYTF.

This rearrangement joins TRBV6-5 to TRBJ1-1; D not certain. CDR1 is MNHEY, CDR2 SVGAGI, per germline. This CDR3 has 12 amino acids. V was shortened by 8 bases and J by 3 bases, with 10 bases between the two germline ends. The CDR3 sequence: CASGEVYTEAFF. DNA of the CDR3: TGTGCCAGCGGGGAGGTTTACACTGAAGCTTTCTTT.

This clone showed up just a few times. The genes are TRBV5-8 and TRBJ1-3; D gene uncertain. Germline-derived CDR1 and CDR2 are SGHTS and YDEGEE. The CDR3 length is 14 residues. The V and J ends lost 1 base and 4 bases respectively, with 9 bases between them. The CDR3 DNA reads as TGTGCCAGCAGCTTGCAGGTTGCCGGAAACACCATATATTTT. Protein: CASSLQVAGNTIYF.